This TCR beta chain was profiled in a study of Ad26.COV2.S vaccination and SARS-CoV-2 variants. Overall study: In the study, Ad26.COV2.S was injected intramuscularly once, or twice 56 days apart. Broader study findings: Responses of T cells in total may have been underestimated by the TCR breadth and depth analyses. Across vaccine and placebo recipients, the breadth of non-spike TCRs was similar.

TCRdb's table, derived via immunoSEQ multiplex PCR, lists solely in-frame clones and lacks some. The sample records about 250,000 clones, approximately 89% being singletons. This clone has only a few counts. Its specificity is unknown. Trimming shortened V by 5 bases and J by 0 bases, and 10 bases separated the two germline ends. CDR1 and CDR2 from the germline V gene are ENHRY and SYGVKD. The CDR3 has 15 amino acids. Treatment of the sample: 15 to 20 received Ad26.COV2.S at low or high dose, single or two shots; five or six received placebo; per-sample allocation not given. Samples analyzed were those drawn on day 63 after the first vaccine or placebo injection. The donor's status was that of an adult aged 18-55 years in Boston.

This clonotype originated in a person aged 18-60 years who received the Ad26.COV2.S COVID-19 vaccine or a placebo. This chain uses TRBV10-3 with TRBJ2-2; tentative D call: TRBD1 (6 bases). The specimen comprised peripheral blood, sampled in a trial of Ad26.COV2.S vaccine versus placebo. The CDR3 reads CAISPTGTNTGELFF. CDR3 DNA: TGTGCCATCAGTCCCACAGGGACGAACACCGGGGAGCTGTTTTTT.